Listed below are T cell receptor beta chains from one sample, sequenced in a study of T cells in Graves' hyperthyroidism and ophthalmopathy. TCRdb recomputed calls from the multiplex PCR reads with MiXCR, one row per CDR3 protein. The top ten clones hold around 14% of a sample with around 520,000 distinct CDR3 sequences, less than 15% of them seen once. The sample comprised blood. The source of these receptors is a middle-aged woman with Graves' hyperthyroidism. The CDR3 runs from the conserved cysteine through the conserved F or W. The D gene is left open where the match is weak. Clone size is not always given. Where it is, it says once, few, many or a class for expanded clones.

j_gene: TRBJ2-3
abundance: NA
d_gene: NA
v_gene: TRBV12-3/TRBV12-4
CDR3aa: CASSPPVPDTQYF

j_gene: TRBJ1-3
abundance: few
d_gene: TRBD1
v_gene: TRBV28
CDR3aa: CASSSGQGFLSGNTIYF

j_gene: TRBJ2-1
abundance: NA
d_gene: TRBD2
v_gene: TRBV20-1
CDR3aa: CSADGTSGSYNEQFF

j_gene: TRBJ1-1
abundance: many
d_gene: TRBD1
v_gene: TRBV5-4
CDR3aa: CASSFSRGPFTTEAFF

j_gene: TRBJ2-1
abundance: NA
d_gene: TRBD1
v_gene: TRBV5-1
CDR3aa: CASSFTDRGYNEQFF

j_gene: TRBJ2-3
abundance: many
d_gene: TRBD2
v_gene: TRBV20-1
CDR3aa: CSARPGGVDTQYF

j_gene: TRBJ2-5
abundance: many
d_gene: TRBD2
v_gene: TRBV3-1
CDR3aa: CASSQGRTSGRASYQETQYF

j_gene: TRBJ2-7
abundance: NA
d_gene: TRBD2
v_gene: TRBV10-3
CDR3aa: CAISLITTSGTYEQYF

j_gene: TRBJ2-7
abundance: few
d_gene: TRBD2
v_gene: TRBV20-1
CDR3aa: CSAPSTLTSVEQYF

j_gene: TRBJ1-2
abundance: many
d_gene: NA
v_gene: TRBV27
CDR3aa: CASSSMPGPMYGYTF

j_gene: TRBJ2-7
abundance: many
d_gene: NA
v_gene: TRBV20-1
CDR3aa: CSARNARYSYEQYF

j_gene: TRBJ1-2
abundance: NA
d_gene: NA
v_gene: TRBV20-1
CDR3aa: CSAREGDNTF

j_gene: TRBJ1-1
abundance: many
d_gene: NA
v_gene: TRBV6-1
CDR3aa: CASRHGGFATEAFF

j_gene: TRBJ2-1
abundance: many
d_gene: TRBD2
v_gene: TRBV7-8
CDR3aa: CASSSLRLAALSSYNEQFF

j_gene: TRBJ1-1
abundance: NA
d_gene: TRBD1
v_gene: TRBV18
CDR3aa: CASSGQVQNTEAFF

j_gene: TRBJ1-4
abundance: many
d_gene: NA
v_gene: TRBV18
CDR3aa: CASSPPGLSREKLFF

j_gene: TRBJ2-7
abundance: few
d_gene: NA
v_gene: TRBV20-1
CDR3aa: CSAGDSGDEQYF

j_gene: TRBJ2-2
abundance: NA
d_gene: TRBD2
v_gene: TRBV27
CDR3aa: CASSLTSGRFSGELFF

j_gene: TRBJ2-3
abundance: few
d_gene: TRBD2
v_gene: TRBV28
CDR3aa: CASSALAGVIDTQYF

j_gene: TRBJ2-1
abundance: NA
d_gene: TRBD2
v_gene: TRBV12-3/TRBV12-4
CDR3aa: CASSRREASSYNEQFF